This T cell receptor (beta chain) was sequenced in a study of regulatory T cells in long-lasting Graves disease (dated by TCRdb to the early 2020s). Background for the entire study: Newly diagnosed Graves' disease patients had taken antithyroid drugs for less than 3 months. The study was registered as a clinical trial and conducted in China. Peripheral blood TCR sequencing and RNA sequencing compared persistent Graves' disease patients with newly diagnosed Graves' disease patients. A total of about 33 samples underwent TCR sequencing, from roughly 13 patients with persistent Graves' disease and about 20 patients with newly diagnosed Graves' disease. Study-wide findings and limitations: More public clonotypes were shared among persistent patients (over 2,500) than among newly diagnosed patients (roughly 960). Sequencing and analysis were limited to the TCR beta chain. Preferential use of TRBV28, TRBJ1-2 and TRBJ2-5 was observed in persistent disease, whereas TRBV20-1 and TRBJ2-1 were favored in newly diagnosed disease. Only peripheral blood was studied, because thyroid tissue, the primary lesion, was inaccessible. Compared with newly diagnosed patients, patients with persistent Graves' disease had lower TCR Shannon entropy and fewer highly expanded clones, which suggests clonal expansion. The small sample size was acknowledged by the authors as a limitation that may reduce accuracy.

V and J are truncated by 5 bases and 3 bases respectively, leaving an intervening sequence of 10 bases. The germline V gene (reference sequence) sets CDR1 to LGHDT and CDR2 to YNNKEL. The CDR3 holds 13 amino acids from the cysteine to the phenylalanine. The only DNA kept is the CDR3, 39 bases in frame from the first base. Library preparation was by multiplex PCR. The listed sequencing device is Illumina HiSeq 4000. iRepertoire HTBI primers and Arm-PCR amplification of CDR3 regions were used to construct TCR beta libraries. Before sequencing, the PCR products underwent gel purification. The original methods were these. Gene usage analysis of CDR3 amino acid clonotypes relied on the roughly 64 TRBV and around 14 TRBJ segments identified across samples. Filtered high-quality paired reads were merged into contigs using COPE and FqMerger. Contigs were aligned with BLAST to IMGT TRBV, TRBD and TRBJ reference genes, and CDR3 was defined per IMGT. Clonotypes above 0.1% frequency were classified as highly expanded clones. Shannon entropy was used to measure repertoire diversity, and the Gini coefficient was used to measure V-J evenness. A clonotype found in more than one individual was treated as public. The public reads were reprocessed in TCRdb via fastp at Q25 and MiXCR, keeping in-frame beta chains. Rows merge per CDR3 protein into single entries with the most common DNA and genes. TCRdb assigned the V and J calls; the authors' analysis was not used. This sample lists around 450,000 distinct CDR3 sequences; 15% were detected once. The top ten clones comprise over 7% of the sample.

The sample's time point label, in plain terms: newly diagnosed GD, antithyroid drugs for less than 3 months. RNA was extracted from PBMCs in TRIzol for both TCR sequencing and RNA sequencing. The diagnosis of Graves' disease was made according to American Thyroid Association guidelines. Recruitment of patients was carried out at an endocrinology department in Xi'an, China. Each patient gave approximately 9 milliliters of peripheral blood, collected in an EDTA anticoagulant tube. Ficoll Paque Plus density gradient separation was used to isolate PBMCs, and no further T cell sorting was performed. An Agilent 2100 Bioanalyzer and agarose gel were used to check RNA quality, and a NanoDrop 2000 was used to measure RNA concentration. This clonotype was recorded many times. Its antigen is not yet known. One base away there is no much larger clone; base qualities are not given. The data also belong to a second study, concerning T cells in Graves' hyperthyroidism and ophthalmopathy. As the second publication notes: Stable Graves' hyperthyroidism was defined as the absence of progression to ophthalmopathy over 18 months of follow-up. Hyperthyroidism patients were newly diagnosed, with disease duration under 2 months, and aged 18 to 65 years. Any patient with an uncontrolled infection, another autoimmune disease, pregnancy or lactation was excluded. Diagnoses were established on the basis of clinical symptoms, serum thyroxine and TRAb, thyroid ultrasound, and orbital computed tomography. A first-round RT-PCR of the TCR CDR3 used the HTBI primer set with the Qiagen OneStep RT-PCR kit. Most expanded thyroid clonotypes (frequency above 0.001) were also found in blood, which suggests that blood repertoires may mirror thyroid immune responses. A model built on a 13 V-J signature distinguished ophthalmopathy from stable hyperthyroidism, reaching 87.88% sensitivity and 81% to 83% specificity in cross-validation and 80%/75% in testing. In validation, the model predicted progression to ophthalmopathy a median of approximately 6.6 months before onset, with about 71% sensitivity and about 72% specificity. A discovery cohort of 95 to 100 patients, about 44 with Graves' ophthalmopathy and under 60 with stable Graves' hyperthyroidism, was used to find distinguishing TCR V-J signatures. Whether ophthalmopathy could be predicted prospectively was tested in an independent validation cohort made up of fewer than 20 hyperthyroidism patients plus 17 patients who later progressed to ophthalmopathy. The roughly 91 discovery patients were randomly divided into training and test sets at a 7:3 ratio. Thyroid tissue and blood T-cell repertoires from several Graves' hyperthyroidism patients were also compared in the study. After blood sampling, hyperthyroidism patients were treated with methimazole at a starting dose of 30 mg daily, and ophthalmopathy patients were treated with high-dose intravenous methylprednisolone. Libraries were constructed in a second round of multiplex PCR, after which size selection and purification were performed. Libraries were sequenced paired-end with 100 bp reads on an Illumina HiSeq2000. SOAPnuke was used to process the raw data, removing reads that contained adapters or uncalled bases, had a mean Phred below 15, or lacked an exact match to the constant primer or identifier. COPE v1.2.5 was used to merge the high-quality paired reads, and each unique nucleotide sequence was defined as a clonotype. MiTCR v1.1 was used to align the clonotypes against IMGT TRBV, TRBD and TRBJ reference segments. Analysis was restricted to V-J combinations with a frequency above 0.0001, which covered just over 98% of repertoires. A TCS score was defined as the ratio of F50 (clonal expansion) to E x V (chaos), with BLOSUM62-based TCRdist applied between CDR3 peptides within each V-J. Welch's t-statistics and random forest reduced some 510 V-J features to 10 to 15, which were used in a naive Bayes classifier (R e1071). Sample size was not statistically predetermined, and blinding of investigators to group allocation was not performed. The paper reports TCR Vbeta CDR3 sequencing of roughly 140 peripheral blood samples: over 40 ophthalmopathy, fewer than 80 hyperthyroidism and around 17 progressor patients.

The receptor chain draws on TRBV3-1 and TRBJ1-1; D gene: possibly TRBD1, on 5 matching bases. The sequencing used peripheral blood mononuclear cells (PBMCs), collected at new diagnosis, from a patient treated with antithyroid drugs. This clonotype was obtained from a middle-aged woman with Graves disease. Donor details come from another sample of the same person, matched by shared clones. CDR3 reads: CASSEGLYTEAFF. The DNA is TGTGCCAGCAGCGAGGGACTGTACACTGAAGCTTTCTTT.